The 8 T cell receptor beta chains listed next were all sequenced from one sample in a study of identical twins. TCRdb re-derived calls from the 5' RACE reads in MiXCR, one entry per CDR3 protein. Of 200,000 to 250,000 distinct CDR3 sequences listed, approximately 7.1% are singletons. These data also formed part of another study, on T cells expressing NK-cell markers.

The specimen sequenced was CD8+ T cells sorted from blood. These receptor sequences come from a woman aged 18-29 years in good health.

The V gene is TRBV6-5, the J gene TRBJ2-1; D possibly corresponds to TRBD1 (6 bases). Germline V gene sequence: CDR1 MNHEY, CDR2 SVGAGI. V lost 6 bases, J lost 9 bases, and 15 bases lay in between. The CDR3 is made up of 13 amino acids. The CDR3 here is CASSYEGDLEQFF. CDR3 bases: TGTGCCAGCAGCTACGAGGGGGACCTTGAGCAGTTCTTC.

This clonotype came up many times. The rearrangement links TRBV25-1 to TRBJ2-3; D is undetermined. Trimming pared 2 bases from V and 2 bases from J, leaving 5 bases between. The V gene's germline CDR1 is MGHDK and CDR2 SYGVNS. The CDR3 extends over 13 amino acids. CDR3 DNA sequence: TGTGCCAGCAGTGAAGTGTCCACAGATACGCAGTATTTT. It translates to CASSEVSTDTQYF.

This clonotype was seen many times. The chain is built from TRBV12-3 or TRBV12-4 and TRBJ1-2; D uncertain. The CDR3 spans 15 residues. V dropped 7 bases and J dropped 0 bases, with 15 bases sitting between them. The CDR3 DNA reads TGTGCCAGCAAGTCTAACGAGGAGACTAACTATGGCTACACCTTC. This gives the protein CASKSNEETNYGYTF.

The V gene is TRBV7-2, the J gene TRBJ2-7; D call uncertain. From germline, CDR1 is SGHTA and CDR2 FQGNSA. Trimming shortened V by 5 bases and J by 3 bases, and 8 bases separated the two germline ends. CDR3 size: 12 residues. CDR3 nucleotides: TGTGCCAGCAGCACACACAGCTACGAGCAGTACTTC. Its translation: CASSTHSYEQYF.

This clonotype was found many times. CDR3 loop: CASSPGTSGTYEQYF. Written as DNA, the CDR3 is TGTGCCAGCAGCCCCGGGACTAGCGGGACTTACGAGCAGTACTTC. The chain has TRBV3-1 and TRBJ2-7; TRBD2 matches 13 bases. Looked up from germline, CDR1 is LGHDT and CDR2 is YNNKEL (reference sequence). With 4 bases clipped from V and 4 bases from J, the junction kept 4 bases outside the gene matches. CDR3 length: 15 residues.

The CDR3 DNA sequence: TGCAGTGCTAGATCCAGCAATGAGCAGTTCTTC. It translates to CSARSSNEQFF. The chain combines TRBV20-1 with TRBJ2-1, with D uncertain. CDR3 length: 11 amino acids. CDR1 and CDR2 from the germline V gene are DFQATT and SNEGSKA (reference sequence). V lost 2 bases and J lost 6, with 5 bases in between.

V usage is TRBV20-1 and J usage is TRBJ1-1; D gene uncertain. The CDR3 is 13 residues long. CDR1 and CDR2 from the germline V gene are DFQATT and SNEGSKA (reference sequence). The V end was cut by 3 bases, the J end by 1 base, with 9 bases between. CDR3 nucleotide sequence: TGCAGTGCTAGTCAGGAGACGAACACTGAAGCTTTCTTT. Amino acids: CSASQETNTEAFF.

The chain couples TRBV6-1 to TRBJ2-2, with 9 bases identical to TRBD1. Germline V gene sequence: CDR1 MNHNS, CDR2 SASEGT. The J segment lost 6 bases and the V segment lost 8 bases, leaving 4 bases of the junction unmatched. The CDR3 sequence is 13 residues long. CDR3 sequence reads: CASGTGLPGELFF. The CDR3 nucleotides are TGTGCCAGCGGGACAGGGTTACCCGGGGAGCTGTTTTTT.